The TCR beta chain described here comes from a study of Graves' ophthalmopathy and Graves' hyperthyroidism. Across the whole study: Peripheral blood was obtained at first diagnosis, ahead of any treatment. Overall study results and limits: Appearing in blood as well were most expanded thyroid clonotypes above 0.001 frequency.

The trim removed 7 bases at V and 0 bases at J, leaving 17 bases unmatched. This CDR3 contains 19 residues. Germline V gives CDR1 MRHNA, CDR2 SNTAGT. This clonotype was counted ten times or more. The antigen is unknown. Amplification from RNA transcripts yielded the TCR beta CDR3 regions. Scientists carried out first-round RT-PCR using HTBI primers and then a second-round multiplex PCR. Each CDR3 protein gets one entry after TCRdb re-called the multiplex PCR reads with MiXCR. The sample yields some 360,000 distinct CDR3 sequences, about 18% seen once. The sequencing sample was made of peripheral blood. The clonotype was recovered from an adult woman with stable Graves' hyperthyroidism. The rearrangement links TRBV6-4 to TRBJ2-2; 7 nucleotides match TRBD1. CDR3 nucleotides: TGTGCCAGCACCGACAGGGACCTTTCTATGCAGACGAACACCGGGGAGCTGTTTTTT. It translates to CASTDRDLSMQTNTGELFF.